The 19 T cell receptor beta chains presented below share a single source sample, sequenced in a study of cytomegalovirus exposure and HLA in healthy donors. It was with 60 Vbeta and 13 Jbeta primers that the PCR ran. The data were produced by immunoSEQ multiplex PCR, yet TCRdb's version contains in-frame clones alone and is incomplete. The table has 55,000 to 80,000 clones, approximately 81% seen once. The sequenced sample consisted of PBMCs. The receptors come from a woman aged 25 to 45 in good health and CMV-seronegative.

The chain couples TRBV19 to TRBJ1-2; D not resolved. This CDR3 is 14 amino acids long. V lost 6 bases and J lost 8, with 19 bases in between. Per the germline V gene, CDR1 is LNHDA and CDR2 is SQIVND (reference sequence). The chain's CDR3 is CASSGTLDGVGYTF. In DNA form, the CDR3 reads TGTGCCAGTAGCGGAACTCTCGACGGAGTCGGCTACACCTTC.

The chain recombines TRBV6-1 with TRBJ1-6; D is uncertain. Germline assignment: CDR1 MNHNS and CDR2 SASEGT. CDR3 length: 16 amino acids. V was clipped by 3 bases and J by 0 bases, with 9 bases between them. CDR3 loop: CASSDTQSSYNSPLHF. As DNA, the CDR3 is TGTGCCAGCAGTGATACTCAAAGCTCCTATAATTCACCCCTCCACTTT.

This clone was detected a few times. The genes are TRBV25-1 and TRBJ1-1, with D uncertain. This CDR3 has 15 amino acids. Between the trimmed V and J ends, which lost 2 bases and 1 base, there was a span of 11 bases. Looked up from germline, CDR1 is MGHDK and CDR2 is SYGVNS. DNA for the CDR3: TGTGCCAGCAGTGAACGCGGCAGCCGGAACACTGAAGCTTTCTTT. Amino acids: CASSERGSRNTEAFF.

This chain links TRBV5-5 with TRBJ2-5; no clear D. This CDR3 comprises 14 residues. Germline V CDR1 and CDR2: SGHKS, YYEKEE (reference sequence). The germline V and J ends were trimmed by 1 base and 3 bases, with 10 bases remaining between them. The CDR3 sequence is CASSLSPNEETQYF. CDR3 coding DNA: TGTGCCAGCAGCTTGAGTCCTAATGAAGAGACCCAGTACTTC.

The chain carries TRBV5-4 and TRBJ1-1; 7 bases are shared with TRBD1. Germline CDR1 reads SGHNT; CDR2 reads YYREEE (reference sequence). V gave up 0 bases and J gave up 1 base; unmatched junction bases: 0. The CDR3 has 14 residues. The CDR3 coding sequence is TGTGCCAGCAGCTTGGACAGGGGGAACACTGAAGCTTTCTTT. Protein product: CASSLDRGNTEAFF.

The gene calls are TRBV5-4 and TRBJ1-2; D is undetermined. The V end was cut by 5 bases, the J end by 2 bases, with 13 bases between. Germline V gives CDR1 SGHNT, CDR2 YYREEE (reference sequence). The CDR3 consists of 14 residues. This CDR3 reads CASRLRGGNYGYTF. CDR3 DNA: TGTGCCAGCAGACTTCGGGGAGGGAACTATGGCTACACCTTC.

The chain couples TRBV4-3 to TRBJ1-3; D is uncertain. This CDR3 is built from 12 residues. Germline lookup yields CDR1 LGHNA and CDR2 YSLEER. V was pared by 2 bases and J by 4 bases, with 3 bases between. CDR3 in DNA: TGCGCCAGCAGCCAAAGCGGAAACACCATATATTTT. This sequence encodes CASSQSGNTIYF.

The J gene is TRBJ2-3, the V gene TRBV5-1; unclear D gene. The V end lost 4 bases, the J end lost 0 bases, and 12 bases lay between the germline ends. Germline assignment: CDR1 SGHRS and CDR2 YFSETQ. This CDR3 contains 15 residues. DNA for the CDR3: TGCGCCAGCAGCAAAGCGCCAGTTAGCACAGATACGCAGTATTTT. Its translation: CASSKAPVSTDTQYF. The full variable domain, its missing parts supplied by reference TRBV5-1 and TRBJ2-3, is KAGVTQTPRYLIKTRGQQVTLSCSPISGHRSVSWYQQTPGQGLQFLFEYFSETQRNKGNFPGRFSGRQFSNSRSEMNVSTLELGDSALYLCASSKAPVSTDTQYFGPGTRLTVL.

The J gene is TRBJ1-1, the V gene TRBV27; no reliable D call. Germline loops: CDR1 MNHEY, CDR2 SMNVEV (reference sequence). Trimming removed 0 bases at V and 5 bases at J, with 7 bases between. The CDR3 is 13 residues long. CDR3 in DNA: TGTGCCAGCAGTTTATCGAGCTGGACTGAAGCTTTCTTT. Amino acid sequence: CASSLSSWTEAFF.

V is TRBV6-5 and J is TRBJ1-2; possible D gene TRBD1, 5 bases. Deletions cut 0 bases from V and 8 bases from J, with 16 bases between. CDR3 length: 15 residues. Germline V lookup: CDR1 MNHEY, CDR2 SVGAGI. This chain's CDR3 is CASSYSGFPRGGYTF. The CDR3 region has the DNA TGTGCCAGCAGTTACTCTGGGTTCCCCCGGGGGGGCTACACCTTC.

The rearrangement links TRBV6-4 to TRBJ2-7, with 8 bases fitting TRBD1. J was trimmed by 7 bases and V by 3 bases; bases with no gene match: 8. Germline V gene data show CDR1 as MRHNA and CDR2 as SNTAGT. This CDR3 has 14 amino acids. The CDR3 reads CASSDLQGVGEQYF. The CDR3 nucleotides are TGTGCCAGCAGTGATCTACAGGGGGTAGGGGAGCAGTACTTC.

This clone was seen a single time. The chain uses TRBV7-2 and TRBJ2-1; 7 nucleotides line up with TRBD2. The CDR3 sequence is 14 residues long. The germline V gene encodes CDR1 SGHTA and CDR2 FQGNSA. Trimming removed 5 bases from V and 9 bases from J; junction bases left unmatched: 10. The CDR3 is CASSIRGRLAEQFF. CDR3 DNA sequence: TGTGCCAGCAGCATACGAGGGCGACTAGCTGAGCAGTTCTTC.

The CDR3 region has the DNA TGCGCCAGCAGGGGGACAGGGACCGGGGAGCTGTTTTTT. This translates into CASRGTGTGELFF. The chain combines TRBV10-1 with TRBJ2-2; TRBD1 agrees at 9 bases. J gave up 5 bases and V 6 bases, and 1 base lay outside the gene matches. Germline CDR1 is WNHNN and CDR2 is SYGVQD (reference sequence). The CDR3 runs to 13 residues.

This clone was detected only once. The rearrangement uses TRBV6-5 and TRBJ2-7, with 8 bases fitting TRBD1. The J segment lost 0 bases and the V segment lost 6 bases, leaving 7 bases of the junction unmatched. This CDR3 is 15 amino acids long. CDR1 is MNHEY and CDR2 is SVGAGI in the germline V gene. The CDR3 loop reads CASSEDRAPSYEQYF. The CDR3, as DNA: TGTGCCAGCAGCGAGGACAGGGCACCCTCCTACGAGCAGTACTTC.

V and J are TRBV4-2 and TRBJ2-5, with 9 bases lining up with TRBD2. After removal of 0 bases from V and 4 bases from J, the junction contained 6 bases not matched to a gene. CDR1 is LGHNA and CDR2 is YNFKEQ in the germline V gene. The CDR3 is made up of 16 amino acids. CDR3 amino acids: CASSQDQAGGSETQYF. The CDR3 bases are TGTGCCAGCAGCCAAGATCAAGCGGGGGGATCAGAGACCCAGTACTTC.

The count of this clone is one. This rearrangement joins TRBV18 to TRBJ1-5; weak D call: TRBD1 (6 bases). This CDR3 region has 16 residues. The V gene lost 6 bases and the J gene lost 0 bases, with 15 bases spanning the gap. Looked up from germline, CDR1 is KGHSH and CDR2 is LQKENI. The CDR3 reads CASSTTGVNSNQPQHF. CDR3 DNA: TGTGCCAGCTCGACGACAGGAGTTAATAGCAATCAGCCCCAGCATTTT.

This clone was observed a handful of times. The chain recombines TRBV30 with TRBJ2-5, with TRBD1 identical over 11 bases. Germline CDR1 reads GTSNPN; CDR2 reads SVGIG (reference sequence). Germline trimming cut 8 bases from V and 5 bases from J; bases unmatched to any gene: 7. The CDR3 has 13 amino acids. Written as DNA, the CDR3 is TGTGCCGTGGACAGGGGGCGCCGTGAGACCCAGTACTTC. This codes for CAVDRGRRETQYF.

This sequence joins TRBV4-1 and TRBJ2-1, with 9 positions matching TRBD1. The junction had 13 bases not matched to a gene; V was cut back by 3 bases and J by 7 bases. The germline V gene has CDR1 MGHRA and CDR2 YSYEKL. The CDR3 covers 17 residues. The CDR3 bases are TGCGCCAGCAGCCACTTTGGGGGACAGGGAATTGTAAATGAGCAGTTCTTC. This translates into CASSHFGGQGIVNEQFF.

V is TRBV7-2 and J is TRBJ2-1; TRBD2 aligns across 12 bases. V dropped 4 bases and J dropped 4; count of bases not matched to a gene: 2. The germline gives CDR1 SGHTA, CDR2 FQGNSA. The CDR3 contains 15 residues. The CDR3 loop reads CASSSGLAGYNEQFF. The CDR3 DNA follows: TGTGCCAGCAGCTCAGGACTAGCGGGATACAATGAGCAGTTCTTC.